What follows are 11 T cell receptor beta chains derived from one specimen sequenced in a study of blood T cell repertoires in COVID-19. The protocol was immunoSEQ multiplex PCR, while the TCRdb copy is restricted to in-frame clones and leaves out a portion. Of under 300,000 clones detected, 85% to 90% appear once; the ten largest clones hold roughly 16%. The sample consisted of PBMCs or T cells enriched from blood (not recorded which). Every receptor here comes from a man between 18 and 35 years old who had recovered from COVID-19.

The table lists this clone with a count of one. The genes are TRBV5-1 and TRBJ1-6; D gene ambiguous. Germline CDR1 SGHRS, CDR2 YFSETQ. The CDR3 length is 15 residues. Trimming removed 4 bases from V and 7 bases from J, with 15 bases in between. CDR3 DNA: TGCGCCAGCAGCGTGGGCCTTGGAGGGAATTCACCCCTCCACTTT. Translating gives CASSVGLGGNSPLHF. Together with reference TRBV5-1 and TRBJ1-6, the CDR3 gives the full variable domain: KAGVTQTPRYLIKTRGQQVTLSCSPISGHRSVSWYQQTPGQGLQFLFEYFSETQRNKGNFPGRFSGRQFSNSRSEMNVSTLELGDSALYLCASSVGLGGNSPLHFGNGTRLTVT.

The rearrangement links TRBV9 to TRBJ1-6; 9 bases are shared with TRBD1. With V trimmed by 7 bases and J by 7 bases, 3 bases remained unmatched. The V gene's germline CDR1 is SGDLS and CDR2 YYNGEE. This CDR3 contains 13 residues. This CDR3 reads CASRDRENSPLHF. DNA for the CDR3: TGTGCCAGCCGGGACAGGGAGAATTCACCCCTCCACTTT.

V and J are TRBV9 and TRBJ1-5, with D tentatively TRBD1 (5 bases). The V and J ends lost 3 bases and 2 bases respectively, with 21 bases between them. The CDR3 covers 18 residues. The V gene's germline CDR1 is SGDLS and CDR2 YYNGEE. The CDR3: CASSAKYCRGCGNQPQHF. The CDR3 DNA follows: TGTGCCAGCAGCGCGAAATATTGTAGGGGTTGCGGCAATCAGCCCCAGCATTTT.

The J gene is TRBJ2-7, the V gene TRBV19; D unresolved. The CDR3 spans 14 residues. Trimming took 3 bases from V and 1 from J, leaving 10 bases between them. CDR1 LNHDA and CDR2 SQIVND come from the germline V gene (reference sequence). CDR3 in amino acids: CASSMVPESYEQYF. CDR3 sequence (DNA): TGTGCCAGTAGTATGGTCCCAGAATCCTACGAGCAGTACTTC. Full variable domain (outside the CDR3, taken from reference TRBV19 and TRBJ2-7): DGGITQSPKYLFRKEGQNVTLSCEQNLNHDAMYWYRQDPGQGLRLIYYSQIVNDFQKGDIAEGYSVSREKKESFPLTVTSAQKNPTAFYLCASSMVPESYEQYFGPGTRLTVT.

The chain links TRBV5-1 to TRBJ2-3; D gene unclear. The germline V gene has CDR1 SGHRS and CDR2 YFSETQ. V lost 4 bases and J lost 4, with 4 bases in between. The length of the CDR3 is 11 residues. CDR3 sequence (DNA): TGCGCCAGCAGCATCTCAGATACGCAGTATTTT. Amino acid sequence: CASSISDTQYF. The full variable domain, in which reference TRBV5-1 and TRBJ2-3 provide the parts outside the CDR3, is KAGVTQTPRYLIKTRGQQVTLSCSPISGHRSVSWYQQTPGQGLQFLFEYFSETQRNKGNFPGRFSGRQFSNSRSEMNVSTLELGDSALYLCASSISDTQYFGPGTRLTVL.

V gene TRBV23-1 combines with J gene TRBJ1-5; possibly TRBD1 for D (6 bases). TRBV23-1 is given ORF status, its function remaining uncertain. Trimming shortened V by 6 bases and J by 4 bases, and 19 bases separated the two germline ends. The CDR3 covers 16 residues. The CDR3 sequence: CASSLGSGQRNQPQHF. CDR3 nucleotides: TGCGCCAGCAGCCTCGGGTCCGGACAGCGAAATCAGCCCCAGCATTTT.

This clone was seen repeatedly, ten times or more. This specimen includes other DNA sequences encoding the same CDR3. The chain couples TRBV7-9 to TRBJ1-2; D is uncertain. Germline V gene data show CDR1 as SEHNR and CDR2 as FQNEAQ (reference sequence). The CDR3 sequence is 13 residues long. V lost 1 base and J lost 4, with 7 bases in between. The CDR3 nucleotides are TGTGCCAGCAGCTTAGGAGGGAGCTATGGCTACACCTTC. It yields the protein CASSLGGSYGYTF.

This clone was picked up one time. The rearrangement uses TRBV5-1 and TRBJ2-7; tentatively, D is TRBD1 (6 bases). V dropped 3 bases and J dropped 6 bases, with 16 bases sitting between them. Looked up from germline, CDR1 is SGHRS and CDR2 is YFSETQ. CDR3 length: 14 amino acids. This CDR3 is CASSSTDSLSEQYF. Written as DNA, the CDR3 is TGCGCCAGCAGCTCTACGGACAGTCTCAGCGAGCAGTACTTC.

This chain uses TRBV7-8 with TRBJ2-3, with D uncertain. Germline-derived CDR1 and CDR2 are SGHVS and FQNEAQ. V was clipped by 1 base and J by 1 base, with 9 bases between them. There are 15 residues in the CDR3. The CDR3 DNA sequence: TGTGCCAGCAGCTTAGGGCACCCCGGCACAGATACGCAGTATTTT. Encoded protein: CASSLGHPGTDTQYF. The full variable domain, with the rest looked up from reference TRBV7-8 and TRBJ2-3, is GAGVSQSPRYKVAKRGQDVALRCDPISGHVSLFWYQQALGQGPEFLTYFQNEAQLDKSGLPSDRFFAERPEGSVSTLKIQRTQQEDSAVYLCASSLGHPGTDTQYFGPGTRLTVL.

The CDR3 nucleotides read TGTGCCAGCACCGGACAGGGGGCCCTAAATCAGCCCCAGCATTTT. It encodes CASTGQGALNQPQHF. This chain joins TRBV2 and TRBJ1-5; 11 bases match TRBD1. The trim removed 7 bases at V and 4 bases at J, leaving 6 bases unmatched. This CDR3 contains 15 residues. Germline CDR1 reads SNHLY; CDR2 reads FYNNEI.

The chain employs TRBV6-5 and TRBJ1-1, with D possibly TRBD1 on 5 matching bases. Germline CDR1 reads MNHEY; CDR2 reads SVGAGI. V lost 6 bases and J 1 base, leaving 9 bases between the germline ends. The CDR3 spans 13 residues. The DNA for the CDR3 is TGTGCCAGCAGGCCCACAGGGAACACTGAAGCTTTCTTT. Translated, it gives CASRPTGNTEAFF.